This TCR beta chain was recorded in a study of blood T cells in healthy people across ages. CDR1 MNHEY and CDR2 SVGEGT come from the germline V gene. This CDR3 has 14 residues. The V and J ends lost 6 bases and 2 bases, in that order; junction bases with no gene match: 5. Study findings and constraints: Older age coincided with a roughly linear decline in TCR beta diversity per million T cells.

This clonotype showed up just a few times. What it binds is unknown. Then a second PCR, running roughly 7 to 12 cycles, was carried out with a sample-barcoded 5' primer and a J-beta primer mix. Each cDNA was tagged by a template-switch adaptor containing 12 random nucleotides. Samples each returned at least 2.5 million CDR3-containing paired-end reads. MiXCR, applied by TCRdb to the 5' RACE reads, yields one record per CDR3 protein. The sample yields 950,000 to 1,200,000 distinct CDR3 sequences, roughly two fifths seen once. The source material was blood. The origin of this receptor is a man aged 18-30 years in good health. The rearrangement links TRBV6-2 or TRBV6-3 to TRBJ2-5; 8 bases match TRBD1. CDR3 DNA: TGTGCCAGCAGGAAGGACAGGGAACAAGAGACCCAGTACTTC. Its translation: CASRKDREQETQYF.